The clone carrying this TCR beta chain occurred many times. The target antigen is unknown. RNA transcripts served as the template for amplifying TCR beta CDR3 regions. A set of HTBI primers served as the primers for a first-round RT-PCR of the TCR CDR3. TCRdb re-called the multiplex PCR reads with MiXCR, one entry per CDR3 protein. Among over 250,000 distinct CDR3 sequences listed, less than 30% were seen once. The sample belongs to a study of T cells in Graves' hyperthyroidism and ophthalmopathy. Study background: Any treatment followed the collection of peripheral blood at initial diagnosis. Study conclusions and caveats: Stable hyperthyroidism was told apart from ophthalmopathy by a model built on 13 V-J features. Among clonotypes expanded in thyroid above 0.001, most were also found in blood.

Orbital computed tomography and thyroid ultrasound, together with serum TRAb and thyroxine and clinical symptoms, were used for diagnoses. V was trimmed by 4 bases and J by 7 bases, leaving 16 bases between them. The CDR3 contains 14 residues. Germline V CDR1 and CDR2: LGHDT, YNNKEL (reference sequence). The rearrangement links TRBV3-1 to TRBJ1-1; TRBD1 is a possible D gene (6 bases). The source is a middle-aged man with Graves' hyperthyroidism that later progressed to Graves' ophthalmopathy. Sequencing was performed on blood. CDR3 coding DNA: TGTGCCAGCAGCCCGTCCCGGGACATTTTTGAAGCTTTCTTT. This sequence encodes CASSPSRDIFEAFF.